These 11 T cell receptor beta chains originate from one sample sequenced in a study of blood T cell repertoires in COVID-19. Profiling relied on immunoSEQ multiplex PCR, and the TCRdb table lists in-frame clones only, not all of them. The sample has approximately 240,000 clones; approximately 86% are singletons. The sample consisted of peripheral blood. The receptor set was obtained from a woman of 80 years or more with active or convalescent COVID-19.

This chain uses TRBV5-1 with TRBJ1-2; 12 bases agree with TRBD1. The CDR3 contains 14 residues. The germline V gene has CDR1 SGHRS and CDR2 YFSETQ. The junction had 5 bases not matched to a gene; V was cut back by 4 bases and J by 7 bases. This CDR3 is CASSQGTGGGGYTF. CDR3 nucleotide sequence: TGCGCCAGCAGCCAAGGGACAGGGGGCGGTGGCTACACCTTC.

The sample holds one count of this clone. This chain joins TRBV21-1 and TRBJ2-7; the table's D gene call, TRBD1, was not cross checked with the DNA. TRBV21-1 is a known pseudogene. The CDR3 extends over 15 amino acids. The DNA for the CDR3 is TGTGCCAGCAGCGGAAGGGGGAGTCTGTCCTACGAGCAGTACTTC. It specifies CASSGRGSLSYEQYF.

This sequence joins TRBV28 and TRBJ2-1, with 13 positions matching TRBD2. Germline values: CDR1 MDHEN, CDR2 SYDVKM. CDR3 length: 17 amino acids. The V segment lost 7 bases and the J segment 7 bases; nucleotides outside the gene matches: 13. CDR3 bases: TGTGCCAGCACCAAGACCGGACTAGCGGGAGAATGGAATGAGCAGTTCTTC. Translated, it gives CASTKTGLAGEWNEQFF.

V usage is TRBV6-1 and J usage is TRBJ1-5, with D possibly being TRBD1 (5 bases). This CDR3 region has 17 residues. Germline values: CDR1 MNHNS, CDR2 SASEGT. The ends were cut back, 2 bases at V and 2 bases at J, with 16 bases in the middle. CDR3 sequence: CASSENAAGRGNQPQHF. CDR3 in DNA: TGTGCCAGCAGTGAAAATGCTGCAGGGCGAGGCAATCAGCCCCAGCATTTT.

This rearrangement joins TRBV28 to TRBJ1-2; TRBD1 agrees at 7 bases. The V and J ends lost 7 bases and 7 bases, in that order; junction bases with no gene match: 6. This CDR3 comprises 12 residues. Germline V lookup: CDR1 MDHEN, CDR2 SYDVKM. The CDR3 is CASNFRGSGYTF. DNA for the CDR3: TGTGCCAGCAACTTCAGGGGGAGTGGCTACACCTTC.

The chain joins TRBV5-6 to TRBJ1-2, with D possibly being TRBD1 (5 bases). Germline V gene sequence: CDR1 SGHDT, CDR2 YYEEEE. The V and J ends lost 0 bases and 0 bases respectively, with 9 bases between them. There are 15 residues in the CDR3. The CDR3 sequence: CASSLGTPSNYGYTF. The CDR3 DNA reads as TGTGCCAGCAGCTTGGGGACACCCTCTAACTATGGCTACACCTTC. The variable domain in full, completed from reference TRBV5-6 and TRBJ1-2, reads DAGVTQSPTHLIKTRGQQVTLRCSPKSGHDTVSWYQQALGQGPQFIFQYYEEEERQRGNFPDRFSGHQFPNYSSELNVNALLLGDSALYLCASSLGTPSNYGYTFGSGTRLTVV.

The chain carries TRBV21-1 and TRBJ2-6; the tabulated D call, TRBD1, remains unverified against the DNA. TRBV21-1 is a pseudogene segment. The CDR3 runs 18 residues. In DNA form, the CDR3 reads TGTGCCAGCAGAGATGACAGGGGGCGCTTAGGTGGGGCCAACGTCCTGACTTTC. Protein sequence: CASRDDRGRLGGANVLTF.

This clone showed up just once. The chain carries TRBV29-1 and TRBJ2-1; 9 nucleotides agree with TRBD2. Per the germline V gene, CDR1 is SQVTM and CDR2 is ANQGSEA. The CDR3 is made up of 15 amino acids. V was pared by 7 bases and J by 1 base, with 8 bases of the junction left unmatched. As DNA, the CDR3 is TGCAGCGCCAGAGGACTAGCGCCTTCCTACAATGAGCAGTTCTTC. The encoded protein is CSARGLAPSYNEQFF.

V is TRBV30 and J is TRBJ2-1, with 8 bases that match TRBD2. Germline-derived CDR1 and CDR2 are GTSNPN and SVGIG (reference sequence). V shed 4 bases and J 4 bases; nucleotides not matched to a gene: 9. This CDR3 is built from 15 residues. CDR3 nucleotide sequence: TGTGCCTGGAATCCCGGCCTAGCGGGTTACAATGAGCAGTTCTTC. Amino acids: CAWNPGLAGYNEQFF.

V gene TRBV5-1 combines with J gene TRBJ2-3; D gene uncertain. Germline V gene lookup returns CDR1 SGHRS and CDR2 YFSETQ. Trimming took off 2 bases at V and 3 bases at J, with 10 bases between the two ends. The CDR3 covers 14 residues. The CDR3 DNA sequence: TGCGCCAGCAGCTTTGGGCCAAATACAGATACGCAGTATTTT. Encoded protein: CASSFGPNTDTQYF.

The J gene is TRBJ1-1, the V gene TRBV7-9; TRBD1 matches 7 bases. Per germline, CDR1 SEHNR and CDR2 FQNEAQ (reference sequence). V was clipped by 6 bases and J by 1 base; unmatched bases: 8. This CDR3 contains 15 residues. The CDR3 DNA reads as TGTGCCAGCAGGTTTGGGGGGACAGAGAACACTGAAGCTTTCTTT. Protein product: CASRFGGTENTEAFF.